This T cell receptor (beta chain) was recovered during a study of response to subunit inactivated influenza vaccine. A remark on this clonotype: Its antigen remains unknown.

TCRdb used MiXCR to reprocess the RT-PCR reads, holding one entry per CDR3 protein. The sample lists 400,000 to 550,000 distinct CDR3 sequences, 25% occurring once. Overall study findings and caveats: The authors suggested that every seasonal influenza vaccination recruits few new T cells.

V shed 0 bases and J 9 bases; nucleotides not matched to a gene: 3. The CDR3 sequence is 15 residues long. CDR1 SGHNT and CDR2 YYREEE come from the germline V gene (reference sequence). The rearrangement joins TRBV5-4 to TRBJ2-1; 13 bases fit TRBD2. The sequencing here drew on CD4+ T cells sorted from PBMCs, taken 4 to 6 days after vaccination. The clonotype comes from a man between 45 and 60 years old who received an inactivated influenza vaccine. CDR3 DNA: TGTGCCAGCAGCTTGGGGACTAGCGGGAGCGTTGAGCAGTTCTTC. Residues: CASSLGTSGSVEQFF.